Listed below are T cell receptor beta chains from one sample, sequenced in a study of blood T cells in healthy people across ages. TCRdb recomputed calls from the 5' RACE reads with MiXCR, one row per CDR3 protein. The sample holds around 900,000 distinct CDR3 sequences, roughly 51% seen once. Sequenced: blood. The origin of the receptors is a woman in her fifties or sixties in good health. CDR3s include the opening cysteine and the closing phenylalanine or tryptophan. The order of the fields is V gene, clone size, J gene, D gene, CDR3 DNA, CDR3 protein. D genes are given only for firm matches. Clone size, where shown, is once, few, many, or a class for clones that have expanded.

TRBV27	few	TRBJ1-2	-	TGTGCCAGCAGTCTACTGGCGGGAAATGCCCCTTATGGCTACACCTTC	CASSLLAGNAPYGYTF
TRBV20-1	-	TRBJ2-7	TRBD1	TGCAGTGCCCCGGGACAGGGCTACGAGCAGTACTTC	CSAPGQGYEQYF
TRBV7-8	-	TRBJ1-5	TRBD1	TGTGCCAGCATGCCTCTGGGGACAGGGGAAATGGTCAATCAGCCCCAGCATTTT	CASMPLGTGEMVNQPQHF
TRBV7-2	few	TRBJ2-7	TRBD2	TGTGCCAGCAGCCCCACTAGCGGGCTTTCCTACGAGCAGTACTTC	CASSPTSGLSYEQYF
TRBV29-1	-	TRBJ2-7	-	TGCAGCGTTGTCGGTCTCTACGAGCAGTACTTC	CSVVGLYEQYF
TRBV6-5	-	TRBJ2-3	-	TGTGCCAGCAGTTACGGGGCCTCATGGACAGATACGCAGTATTTT	CASSYGASWTDTQYF
TRBV5-8	few	TRBJ1-5	-	TGTGCCAGCAGCTTGGTAGGGTATCAGCCCCAGCATTTT	CASSLVGYQPQHF
TRBV30	-	TRBJ2-6	-	TGTGCCTGGAGTTTTGGCTCTGGGGCCAACGTCCTGACTTTC	CAWSFGSGANVLTF
TRBV4-1	few	TRBJ2-3	TRBD2	TGCGCCAGCAGCCCCCCCCCACTAGCGGGCCGAATAGATACGCAGTATTTT	CASSPPPLAGRIDTQYF
TRBV2	-	TRBJ2-3	-	TGTGCCAGCAGTGTAACACAAATGGATACGCAGTATTTT	CASSVTQMDTQYF
TRBV20-1	few	TRBJ2-5	TRBD2	TGCAGTGCTAGAGATCGGAGGACTAGCGGGAGTTCAGTTGGGACCCAGTACTTC	CSARDRRTSGSSVGTQYF
TRBV10-1	-	TRBJ2-3	TRBD2	TGCGCCAGCAGTTACGGACTAGCGGGAGCCGTAACCTTCACAGATACGCAGTATTTT	CASSYGLAGAVTFTDTQYF
TRBV4-2	-	TRBJ1-5	-	TGTGCCAGCAGCCAAGATATAGGGGAGATTGGGCCCCAGCATTTT	CASSQDIGEIGPQHF
TRBV6-2/TRBV6-3	few	TRBJ2-7	-	TGTGCCAGCGGGGACTTTACGGGGACCTACGAGCAGTACTTC	CASGDFTGTYEQYF
TRBV7-2	few	TRBJ2-7	TRBD1	TGTGCCAGCAGCCCACTCCGACAGGGTGTCGAGCAGTACTTC	CASSPLRQGVEQYF
TRBV5-1	few	TRBJ2-7	TRBD2	TGCGCCAGCAGCTTGAGCTTAGCGGGAGCGGGGGAGCAGTACTTC	CASSLSLAGAGEQYF
TRBV4-3	-	TRBJ2-3	-	TGCGCCAGCAGCCAAGAGACTCGAGATACGCAGTATTTT	CASSQETRDTQYF
TRBV4-2	few	TRBJ2-5	TRBD2	TGTGCCAGCAGCCAAGAACTAGCGGGTAGAGAGACCCAGTACTTC	CASSQELAGRETQYF
TRBV6-6	-	TRBJ1-2	-	TGTGCCAGCAGTTACGCTGGGGGGCGACCCCCTAACTATGGCTACACCTTC	CASSYAGGRPPNYGYTF
TRBV5-1	-	TRBJ2-2	-	TGCGCCAGCAGCTATCGGAGGGACAGAAGCACCGGGGAGCTGTTTTTT	CASSYRRDRSTGELFF
TRBV6-4	-	TRBJ1-2	-	TGTGCCAGCACTCCGGGACGGCCGGCTAACTATGGCTACACCTTC	CASTPGRPANYGYTF
TRBV7-9	-	TRBJ1-5	-	TGTGCCAGCAGCTTAATGGGGCAGGGGCAGCCCCAGCATTTT	CASSLMGQGQPQHF
TRBV20-1	few	TRBJ2-3	-	TGCAGTGCCCCCGGAGGGAGAAGCGATACGCAGTATTTT	CSAPGGRSDTQYF
TRBV20-1	-	TRBJ2-1	-	TGCAGTGTCCAACCGGGAGTCCGTTCCTACAATGAGCAGTTCTTC	CSVQPGVRSYNEQFF
TRBV4-2	once	TRBJ2-5	-	TGTGCCAGCAGCCAGAGCGCCAGAGGGTGGGAGGAGACCCAGTACTTC	CASSQSARGWEETQYF
TRBV18	-	TRBJ2-5	-	TGTGCCAGCTCACCGTCAGATGAGACCCAGTACTTC	CASSPSDETQYF
TRBV15	few	TRBJ2-7	TRBD2	TGTGCCACCAGCAGAGTGGCTAGCGGGATCTACGAGCAGTACTTC	CATSRVASGIYEQYF
TRBV20-1	-	TRBJ2-5	TRBD1	TGCAGTGCTCCCCCACAGGGGAAAGAGACCCAGTACTTC	CSAPPQGKETQYF
TRBV2	-	TRBJ2-1	-	TGTGCCAGCACCCCCGGGTTGAGGAACAATGAGCAGTTCTTC	CASTPGLRNNEQFF
TRBV6-5	-	TRBJ2-3	-	TGTGCCAGCAGGACAATACGCTTATCGACAGATACGCAGTATTTT	CASRTIRLSTDTQYF
TRBV3-1	few	TRBJ2-1	-	TGTGCCAGCAGCCACCAACTAGGCAATGAGCAGTTCTTC	CASSHQLGNEQFF
TRBV4-3	-	TRBJ2-2	-	TGCGCCAGCAGCCAAGATCGTCAGCCCACCGGGGAGCTGTTTTTT	CASSQDRQPTGELFF